This TCR beta chain was obtained from a study of blood T cell repertoires in COVID-19. The wider study: Acute-phase and convalescent COVID-19 samples originated in the United States, Italy and Spain. Sample material is recorded as cDNA or gDNA derived from T cells, B-cell-depleted T cells, or PBMCs.

Per the study methods: Amplifying reference gene primers gave estimates of nucleated cell counts. Assay: immunoSEQ multiplex PCR; the TCRdb copy retains only in-frame clones and omits some. V, J and clone size reflect that table, while D and trimming were determined from the DNA. There are approximately 140,000 clones in the sample; 88% occur only once, and 28% lies in the top ten. The junction had 10 bases not matched to a gene; V was cut back by 0 bases and J by 6 bases. The germline CDR1 and CDR2 sequences are MGHRA and YSYEKL. There are 17 residues in the CDR3. The table lists this clone with a count of one.

The rearrangement links TRBV4-1 to TRBJ2-5; 10 bases align to TRBD2. Sequencing was done on a sample of peripheral blood. The clonotype was recovered from a human donor in a cohort sampled during active COVID-19. CDR3 loop: CASSQEPLLAGGQTQYF. In DNA form, the CDR3 reads TGCGCCAGCAGCCAAGAACCTCTATTAGCGGGGGGTCAGACCCAGTACTTC.